Sequencing of this T cell receptor (beta chain) was carried out in a study of identical twins. TCRdb re-called the 5' RACE reads with MiXCR, one entry per CDR3 protein. Of 270,000 or so distinct CDR3 sequences in the sample, roughly 8% are singletons; the top ten hold around 3%. With respect to this clonotype: Its specificity is not known.

Regarding the study as a whole: Partial confounding of zero-insertion analyses by invariant MAIT and iNKT cells was possible.

These data also formed part of another study, on yellow fever vaccine responses in identical twins.

The sequenced material came from CD8+ T cells sorted from blood. This receptor was obtained from a woman between 18 and 29 years old in good health.

CDR3 bases: TGCGCCAGCAGCCAAGAAACTAGCGGGACCGGGGAGCTGTTTTTT. The encoded protein is CASSQETSGTGELFF. The chain employs TRBV4-3 and TRBJ2-2; TRBD2 matches at 9 bases. The CDR3 totals 15 residues. Germline CDR1 LGHNA, CDR2 YSLEER. After removal of 0 bases from V and 5 bases from J, the junction contained 1 base not matched to a gene.